Below, 19 T cell receptor beta chains from the same sample are listed, as sequenced in a study of T-cell reconstitution after alpha-beta-depleted transplantation in children. It was with unique molecular identifiers that the TCRbeta library was prepared. TCRdb re-called the PCR reads through MiXCR, storing one row per CDR3 protein. The table includes approximately 1,000,000 distinct CDR3 sequences, about 31% detected once. The material was PBMCs, mostly from graft donor cells, obtained 360 days after TCRalphabeta/CD19-depleted stem cell transplant. The receptors were gathered from a boy in the first two years of life who had a stem cell transplant for SCID, so the T cells may come from the graft donor.

The gene calls are TRBV20-1 and TRBJ1-2; D is unclear. The length of the CDR3 is 11 residues. CDR1 is DFQATT and CDR2 is SNEGSKA in the germline V gene (reference sequence). The germline V and J ends were trimmed by 7 bases and 8 bases, with 14 bases remaining between them. The CDR3 loop is CSVRRSWGYTF. The CDR3 nucleotides are TGCAGTGTCCGACGGTCGTGGGGCTACACCTTC.

This clonotype was observed a handful of times. The V and J genes are TRBV20-1 and TRBJ2-1, with 10 bases matching TRBD2. The CDR3 runs 14 residues. Trimming removed 4 bases from V and 9 bases from J; junction bases left unmatched: 9. Germline V gene sequence: CDR1 DFQATT, CDR2 SNEGSKA (reference sequence). The CDR3 DNA reads as TGCAGTGCTACGACTAGCGGGCTGCTCACTGAGCAGTTCTTC. Encoded protein: CSATTSGLLTEQFF.

The rearrangement uses TRBV6-5 and TRBJ2-3; TRBD2 might be the D (6 bases). This CDR3 has 15 residues. Germline V gives CDR1 MNHEY, CDR2 SVGAGI. V lost 3 bases and J 1 base, leaving 11 bases between the germline ends. CDR3 loop: CASSYGGDGTDTQYF. Here the CDR3 DNA reads TGTGCCAGCAGTTATGGCGGGGACGGCACAGATACGCAGTATTTT.

This clonotype came up a few times. This chain uses TRBV10-3 with TRBJ1-1; D is unresolved. CDR1 is ENHRY and CDR2 is SYGVKD in the germline V gene. Trimming stripped 4 bases from V and 6 bases from J, with 12 bases between. The CDR3 sequence is 13 residues long. CDR3 sequence: CAISAGGIAEAFF. The CDR3, as DNA: TGTGCCATCAGTGCAGGAGGGATCGCTGAAGCTTTCTTT.

This clonotype was picked up a small number of times. The chain links TRBV12-3 or TRBV12-4 to TRBJ1-1; no firm D call. The CDR3 length is 15 residues. With 6 bases removed from V and 6 bases from J, the gap between germline ends came to 20 bases. CDR3 nucleotides: TGTGCCAGCAGCCACCCTCCACGAAGGGAAGCTGAAGCTTTCTTT. Its protein product is CASSHPPRREAEAFF.

This clonotype was seen a few times. The chain is built from TRBV5-1 and TRBJ1-1; maybe TRBD1 (6 bases). V was shortened by 0 bases and J by 1 base, with 10 bases between the two germline ends. Germline V gives CDR1 SGHRS, CDR2 YFSETQ. The CDR3 is 15 residues long. The CDR3 DNA sequence: TGCGCCAGCAGCTTGGGCGACAGGTCGAACACTGAAGCTTTCTTT. Protein: CASSLGDRSNTEAFF.

Regarding this clonotype: One end of the junction varies from germline; a read error may be responsible. This chain connects TRBV6-4 to TRBJ2-1; D tentatively reads TRBD1 or TRBD2 (5 bases each). This CDR3 contains 14 residues. Germline V gene data show CDR1 as MRHNA and CDR2 as SNTAGT. CDR3 sequence (DNA): TGTGCCAGCAGTGTCGGGGCCTCCCACAATGAGCAGTTCTTC. Its protein product is CASSVGASHNEQFF.

The CDR3 region is CASSLGMVTNTEAFF. CDR3 bases: TGCGCCAGCAGCTTGGGTATGGTCACGAACACTGAAGCTTTCTTT. V and J are TRBV5-1 and TRBJ1-1, with D hard to call. The CDR3 extends over 15 amino acids. Trimming took off 0 bases at V and 1 base at J, with 10 bases between the two ends. The germline CDR1 and CDR2 sequences are SGHRS and YFSETQ.

The rearrangement joins TRBV20-1 to TRBJ2-3; 9 bases align to TRBD2. The CDR3 length is 13 residues. Trimming cost V 5 bases and J 8 bases; bases outside gene matches: 8. The germline V gene encodes CDR1 DFQATT and CDR2 SNEGSKA (reference sequence). The CDR3 region is CSAGGGGATTQYF. The CDR3 DNA reads as TGCAGTGCTGGGGGCGGGGGGGCCACTACGCAGTATTTT.

The chain recombines TRBV11-2 with TRBJ2-3, with D perhaps being TRBD1 or TRBD2 (5 bases each). There are 18 residues in the CDR3. Germline V gene sequence: CDR1 SGHAT, CDR2 FQNNGV. Trimming left V 5 bases short and J 0 bases short, with 21 bases between. CDR3 bases: TGTGCCAGCAGCGTGGGACCGGTGTCTACTACTAGCACAGATACGCAGTATTTT. It yields the protein CASSVGPVSTTSTDTQYF.

The rearrangement uses TRBV28 and TRBJ2-6; D is undetermined. V was cut by 5 bases and J by 2 bases, with 10 bases left in between. The CDR3 runs to 15 residues. CDR1 is MDHEN and CDR2 is SYDVKM in the germline V gene. The CDR3 is CASSPATAGANVLTF. DNA of the CDR3: TGTGCCAGCAGTCCCGCAACAGCTGGGGCCAACGTCCTGACTTTC.

The V and J genes are TRBV12-5 and TRBJ2-7; 7 bases line up with TRBD1. There are 15 residues in the CDR3. V lost 5 bases to trimming and J lost 3 bases; unmatched junction nucleotides: 10. CDR1 is LGHNT and CDR2 is FRNRAP in the germline V gene. For the CDR3, the DNA is TGTGCTAGTGGTCTTCCAAGGGGGCCGGACTACGAGCAGTACTTC. Its protein product is CASGLPRGPDYEQYF.

This clonotype was found a few times. V is TRBV4-1 and J is TRBJ1-5; D gene uncertain. V lost 4 bases and J 0 bases, leaving 10 bases between the germline ends. CDR1 and CDR2 (germline): MGHRA, YSYEKL. This CDR3 has 15 residues. In nucleotides, the CDR3 is TGCGCCAGCAGCCCCTTTAAATATAGCAATCAGCCCCAGCATTTT. Translation: CASSPFKYSNQPQHF.

CDR3 sequence: CSARRPFREGAFF. For the CDR3, the DNA is TGCAGTGCTAGACGGCCCTTCAGGGAGGGAGCTTTCTTT. The chain couples TRBV20-1 to TRBJ1-1; weak D call: TRBD1 (5 bases). Trimming pared 2 bases from V and 10 bases from J, leaving 17 bases between. Germline V gene sequence: CDR1 DFQATT, CDR2 SNEGSKA (reference sequence). The CDR3 is 13 amino acids.

The CDR3 DNA is TGTGCCAGCAGTTTAAAAGGGCAGGGGGTGTCCTACGAGCAGTACTTC. This gives the protein CASSLKGQGVSYEQYF. V is TRBV27 and J is TRBJ2-7, with 7 bases matching TRBD1. This CDR3 comprises 16 residues. Unmatched junction bases numbered 8, after V lost 2 bases and J lost 1 base. Germline lookup yields CDR1 MNHEY and CDR2 SMNVEV (reference sequence).

There are a few counts of this clonotype. Here the CDR3 DNA reads TGTGCCAGCAGTGCGGGGCAAAAAGCCGAGCAGTACTTC. This encodes CASSAGQKAEQYF. The rearrangement links TRBV2 to TRBJ2-7, with D tentatively TRBD1 or TRBD2 (5 bases each). CDR1 is SNHLY and CDR2 is FYNNEI in the germline V gene. V shed 4 bases and J shed 6 bases, with 13 bases lying between them. This CDR3 has 13 amino acids.

The rearrangement uses TRBV4-2 and TRBJ2-5; TRBD2 agrees at 8 bases. Germline V gene sequence: CDR1 LGHNA, CDR2 YNFKEQ. The CDR3 runs to 16 residues. Trimming at V came to 0 bases and at J to 3 bases, leaving 6 bases not matched to a gene. CDR3: CASSQEAGAGEETQYF. As DNA, the CDR3 is TGTGCCAGCAGCCAAGAAGCGGGGGCCGGGGAAGAGACCCAGTACTTC.

This clonotype has only a few counts. The chain uses TRBV2 and TRBJ1-5; D unclear. CDR3 length: 14 amino acids. Germline CDR1 and CDR2: SNHLY and FYNNEI. Trimming took 3 bases from V and 7 from J, leaving 13 bases between them. Here the CDR3 DNA reads TGTGCCAGCAGTGACACGGGAGGGCGGCAGCCCCAGCATTTT. Translated, it gives CASSDTGGRQPQHF.

The chain couples TRBV12-3 or TRBV12-4 to TRBJ1-1; TRBD1 matches 7 bases. The CDR3 has 13 residues. J lost 1 base, V lost 7 bases, and 3 bases had no gene match. The CDR3 region has the DNA TGTGCCAGCAAACGACAGGGGAACACTGAAGCTTTCTTT. This gives the protein CASKRQGNTEAFF.